The 4 T cell receptor beta chains below come from one sample, sequenced in a study of shared clonotypes between healthy human individuals. Using immunoSEQ multiplex PCR, the repertoire was profiled, and TCRdb retains in-frame clones only, with some absent. The sample has some 700,000 clones, 90% seen once; the top ten hold 34%. The sequenced material came from memory CD8+ T cells from PBMCs. Indicated subset: CD45RO+ cells pooled with CCR7-negative TemRA cells. These receptor sequences come from a man younger than 35 in good health. Some clones in this sample may be carry-over from other donors' samples.

For this clone: Germline and junction disagree at one end, which may indicate a read error. The genes are TRBV11-2 and TRBJ1-2; D not resolved. CDR3 length equals 14 residues. Looked up from germline, CDR1 is SGHAT and CDR2 is FQNNGV. CDR3 sequence (DNA): TGTGCCAGCAGCGTAGAAGATACCCCGTATGGCTACACCTTC. Amino acid sequence: CASSVEDTPYGYTF. Full variable domain (rest looked up from reference TRBV11-2 and TRBJ1-2): EAGVAQSPRYKIIEKRQSVAFWCNPISGHATLYWYQQILGQGPKLLIQFQNNGVVDDSQLPKDRFSAERLKGVDSTLKIQPAKLEDSAVYLCASSVEDTPYGYTFGSGTRLTVV.

This clone has only a few counts. J is TRBJ2-7 and V is TRBV4-1, with 10 bases that match TRBD1. Germline V gene data show CDR1 as MGHRA and CDR2 as YSYEKL. The trim removed 0 bases at V and 4 bases at J, leaving 6 bases unmatched. The CDR3 covers 16 residues. The CDR3 sequence: CASSQDDRGLFYEQYF. The DNA for the CDR3 is TGCGCCAGCAGCCAAGATGACAGGGGGCTTTTTTACGAGCAGTACTTC.

This chain uses TRBV28 with TRBJ2-7; TRBD2 aligns across 7 bases. CDR3 length: 16 residues. Trimming cost V 5 bases and J 4 bases; bases outside gene matches: 14. CDR1 is MDHEN and CDR2 is SYDVKM in the germline V gene. As DNA, the CDR3 is TGTGCCAGCAGTCGGAAAGGGGAGGGAGCGGATTACGAGCAGTACTTC. Protein product: CASSRKGEGADYEQYF.

The chain carries TRBV5-1 and TRBJ1-1; D gene unclear. Trimming took off 3 bases at V and 1 base at J, with 13 bases between the two ends. CDR1 is SGHRS and CDR2 is YFSETQ in the germline V gene. The CDR3 has 15 residues. For the CDR3, the DNA is TGCGCCAGCAGCTCGGGCGAGTCGCCGAACACTGAAGCTTTCTTT. Amino acid sequence: CASSSGESPNTEAFF.